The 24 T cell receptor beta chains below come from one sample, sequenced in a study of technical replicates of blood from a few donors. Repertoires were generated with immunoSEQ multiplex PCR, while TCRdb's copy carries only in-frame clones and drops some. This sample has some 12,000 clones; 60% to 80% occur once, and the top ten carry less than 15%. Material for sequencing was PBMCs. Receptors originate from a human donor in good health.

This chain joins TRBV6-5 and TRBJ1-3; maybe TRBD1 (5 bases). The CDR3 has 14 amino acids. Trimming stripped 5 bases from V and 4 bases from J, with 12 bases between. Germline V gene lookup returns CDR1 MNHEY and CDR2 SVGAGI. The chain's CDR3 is CASSAGGSGNTIYF. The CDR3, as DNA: TGTGCCAGCAGTGCGGGGGGGTCAGGAAACACCATATATTTT.

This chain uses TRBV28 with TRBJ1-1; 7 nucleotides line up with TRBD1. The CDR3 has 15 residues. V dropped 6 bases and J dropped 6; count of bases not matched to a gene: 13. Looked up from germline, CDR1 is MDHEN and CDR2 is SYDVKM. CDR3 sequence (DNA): TGTGCCAGCAGAGACAGGGTCCATGATGCGTCTGAAGCTTTCTTT. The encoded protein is CASRDRVHDASEAFF.

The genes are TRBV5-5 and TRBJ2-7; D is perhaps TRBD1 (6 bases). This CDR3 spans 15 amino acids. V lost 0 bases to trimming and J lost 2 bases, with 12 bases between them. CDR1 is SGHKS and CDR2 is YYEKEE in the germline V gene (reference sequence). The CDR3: CASSLDPGAAYEQYF. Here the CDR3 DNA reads TGTGCCAGCAGCTTGGATCCAGGGGCAGCCTACGAGCAGTACTTC.

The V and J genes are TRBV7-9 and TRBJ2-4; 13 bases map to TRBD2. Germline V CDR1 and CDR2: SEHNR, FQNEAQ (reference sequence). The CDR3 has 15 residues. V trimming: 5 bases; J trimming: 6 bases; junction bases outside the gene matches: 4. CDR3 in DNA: TGTGCCAGCAGCCCGGGACTAGCGGGAACAAACATTCAGTACTTC. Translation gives CASSPGLAGTNIQYF.

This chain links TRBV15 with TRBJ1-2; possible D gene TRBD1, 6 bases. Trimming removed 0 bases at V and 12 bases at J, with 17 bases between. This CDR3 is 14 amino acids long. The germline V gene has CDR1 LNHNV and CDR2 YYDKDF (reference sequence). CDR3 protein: CATSREPQQGSHTF. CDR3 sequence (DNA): TGTGCCACCAGCAGAGAGCCTCAACAGGGATCCCACACCTTC.

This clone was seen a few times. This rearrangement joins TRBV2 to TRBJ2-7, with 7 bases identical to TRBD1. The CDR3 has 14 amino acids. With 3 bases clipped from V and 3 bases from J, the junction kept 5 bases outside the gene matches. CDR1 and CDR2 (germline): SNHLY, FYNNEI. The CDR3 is CASSEGQTRYEQYF. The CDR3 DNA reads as TGTGCCAGCAGTGAGGGACAGACCCGCTACGAGCAGTACTTC. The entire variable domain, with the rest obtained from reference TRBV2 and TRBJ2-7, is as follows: EPEVTQTPSHQVTQMGQEVILRCVPISNHLYFYWYRQILGQKVEFLVSFYNNEISEKSEIFDDQFSVERPDGSNFTLKIRSTKLEDSAMYFCASSEGQTRYEQYFGPGTRLTVT.

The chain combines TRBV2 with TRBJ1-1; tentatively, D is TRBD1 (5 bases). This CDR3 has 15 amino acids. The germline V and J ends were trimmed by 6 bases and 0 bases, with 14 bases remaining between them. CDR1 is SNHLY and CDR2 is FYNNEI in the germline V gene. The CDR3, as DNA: TGTGCCAGCAGGGTCCCGGGACTGATGAACACTGAAGCTTTCTTT. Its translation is CASRVPGLMNTEAFF.

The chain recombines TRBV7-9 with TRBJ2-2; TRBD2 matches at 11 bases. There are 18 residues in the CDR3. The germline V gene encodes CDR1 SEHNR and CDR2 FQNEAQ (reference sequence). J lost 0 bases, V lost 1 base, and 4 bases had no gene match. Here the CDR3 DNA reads TGTGCCAGCAGCTTAGTGAGGGGACTAGCGGCGAACACCGGGGAGCTGTTTTTT. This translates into CASSLVRGLAANTGELFF.

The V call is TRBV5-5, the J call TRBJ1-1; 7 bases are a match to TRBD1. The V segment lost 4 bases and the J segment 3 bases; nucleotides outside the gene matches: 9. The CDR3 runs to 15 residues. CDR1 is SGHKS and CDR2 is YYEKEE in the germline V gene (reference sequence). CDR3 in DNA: TGTGCCAGCAGCAGTGACAGGGTAAGCGACACTGAAGCTTTCTTT. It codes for CASSSDRVSDTEAFF.

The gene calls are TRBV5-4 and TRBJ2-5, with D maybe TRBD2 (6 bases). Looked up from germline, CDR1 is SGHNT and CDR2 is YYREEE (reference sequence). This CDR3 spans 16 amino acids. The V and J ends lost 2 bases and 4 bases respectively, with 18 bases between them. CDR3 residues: CASSFGNGAGVETQYF. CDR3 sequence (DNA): TGTGCCAGCAGCTTCGGTAATGGAGCGGGCGTAGAGACCCAGTACTTC.

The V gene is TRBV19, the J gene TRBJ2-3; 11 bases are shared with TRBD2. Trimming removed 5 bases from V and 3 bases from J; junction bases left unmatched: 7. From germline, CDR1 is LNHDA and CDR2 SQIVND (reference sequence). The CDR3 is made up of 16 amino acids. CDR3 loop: CASSRGLAGTTDTQYF. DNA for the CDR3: TGTGCCAGTAGTCGAGGACTAGCGGGCACGACAGATACGCAGTATTTT. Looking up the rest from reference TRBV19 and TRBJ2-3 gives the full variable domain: DGGITQSPKYLFRKEGQNVTLSCEQNLNHDAMYWYRQDPGQGLRLIYYSQIVNDFQKGDIAEGYSVSREKKESFPLTVTSAQKNPTAFYLCASSRGLAGTTDTQYFGPGTRLTVL.

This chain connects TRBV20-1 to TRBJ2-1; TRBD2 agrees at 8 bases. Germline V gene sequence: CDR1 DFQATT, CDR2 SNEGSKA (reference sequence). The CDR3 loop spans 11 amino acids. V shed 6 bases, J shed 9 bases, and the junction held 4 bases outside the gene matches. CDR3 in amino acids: CSAGLVSEQFF. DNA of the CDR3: TGCAGTGCGGGACTAGTGAGTGAGCAGTTCTTC.

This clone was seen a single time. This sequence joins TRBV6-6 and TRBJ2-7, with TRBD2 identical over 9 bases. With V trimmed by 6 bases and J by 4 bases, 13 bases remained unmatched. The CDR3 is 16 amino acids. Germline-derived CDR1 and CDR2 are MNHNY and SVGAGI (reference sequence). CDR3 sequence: CASSAGATSGRYEQYF. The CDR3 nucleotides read TGTGCCAGCAGCGCCGGGGCGACTAGCGGAAGGTACGAGCAGTACTTC.

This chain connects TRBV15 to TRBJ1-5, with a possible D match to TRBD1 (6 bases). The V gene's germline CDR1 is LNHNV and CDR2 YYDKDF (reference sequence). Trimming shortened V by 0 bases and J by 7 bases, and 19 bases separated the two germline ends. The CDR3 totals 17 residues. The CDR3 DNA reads TGTGCCACCAGCAGAGATAGGGGGGGGCTAAGAGGCCAGCCCCAGCATTTT. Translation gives CATSRDRGGLRGQPQHF.

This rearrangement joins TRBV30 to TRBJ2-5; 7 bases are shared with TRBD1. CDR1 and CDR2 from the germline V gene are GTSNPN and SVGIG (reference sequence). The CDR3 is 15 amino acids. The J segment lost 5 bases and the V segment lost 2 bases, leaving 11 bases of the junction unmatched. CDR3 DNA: TGTGCCTGGAGTACGGGACAGCGTGAATGGGAGACCCAGTACTTC. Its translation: CAWSTGQREWETQYF.

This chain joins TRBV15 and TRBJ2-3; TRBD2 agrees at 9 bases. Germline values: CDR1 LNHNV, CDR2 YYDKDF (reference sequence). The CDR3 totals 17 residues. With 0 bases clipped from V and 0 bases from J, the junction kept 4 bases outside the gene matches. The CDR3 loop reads CATSRDPSGVSTDTQYF. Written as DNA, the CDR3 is TGTGCCACCAGCAGAGACCCTAGCGGGGTCAGCACAGATACGCAGTATTTT.

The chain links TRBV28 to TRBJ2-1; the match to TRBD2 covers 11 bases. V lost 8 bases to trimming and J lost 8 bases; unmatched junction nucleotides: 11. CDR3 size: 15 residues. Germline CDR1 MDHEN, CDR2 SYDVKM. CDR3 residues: CASLPGTSGRDEQFF. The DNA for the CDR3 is TGTGCCAGCCTACCTGGGACTAGCGGAAGGGATGAGCAGTTCTTC.

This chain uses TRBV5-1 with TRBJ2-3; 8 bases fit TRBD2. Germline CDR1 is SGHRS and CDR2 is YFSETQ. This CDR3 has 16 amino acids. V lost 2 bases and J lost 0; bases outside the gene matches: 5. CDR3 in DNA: TGCGCCAGCAGCTTTACTAGCGGAACTAGCACAGATACGCAGTATTTT. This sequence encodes CASSFTSGTSTDTQYF.

CDR3 residues: CSGGPEGGYTF. In DNA form, the CDR3 reads TGCAGCGGAGGCCCCGAAGGTGGCTACACCTTC. The J gene is TRBJ1-2, the V gene TRBV29-1; D uncertain. The CDR3 has 11 residues. CDR1 and CDR2 (germline): SQVTM, ANQGSEA. V was trimmed by 7 bases and J by 7 bases, leaving 13 bases between them.

The CDR3 region is CASSREGLAGRYEQYF. The CDR3 region has the DNA TGTGCCAGCAGCCGTGAAGGACTAGCGGGTCGGTACGAGCAGTACTTC. The rearrangement uses TRBV4-2 and TRBJ2-7; TRBD2 agrees at 11 bases. CDR3 length: 16 amino acids. The junction had 9 bases not matched to a gene; V was cut back by 4 bases and J by 4 bases. Germline loops: CDR1 LGHNA, CDR2 YNFKEQ.

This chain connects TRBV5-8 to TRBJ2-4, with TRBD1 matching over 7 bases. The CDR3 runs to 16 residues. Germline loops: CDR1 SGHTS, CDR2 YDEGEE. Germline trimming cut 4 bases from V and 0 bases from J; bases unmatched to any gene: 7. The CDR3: CASSQTGIVAKNIQYF. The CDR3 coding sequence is TGTGCCAGCAGCCAGACAGGGATCGTAGCCAAAAACATTCAGTACTTC. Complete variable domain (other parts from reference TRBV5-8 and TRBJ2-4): EAGVTQSPTHLIKTRGQQATLRCSPISGHTSVYWYQQALGLGLQFLLWYDEGEERNRGNFPPRFSGRQFPNYSSELNVNALELEDSALYLCASSQTGIVAKNIQYFGAGTRLSVL.

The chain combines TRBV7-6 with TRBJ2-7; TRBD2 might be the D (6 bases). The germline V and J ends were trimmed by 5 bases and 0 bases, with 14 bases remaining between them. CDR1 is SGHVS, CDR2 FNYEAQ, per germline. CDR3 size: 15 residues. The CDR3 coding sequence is TGTGCCAGCAGCAGCGACCCCGGGGGCTCCTACGAGCAGTACTTC. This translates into CASSSDPGGSYEQYF.

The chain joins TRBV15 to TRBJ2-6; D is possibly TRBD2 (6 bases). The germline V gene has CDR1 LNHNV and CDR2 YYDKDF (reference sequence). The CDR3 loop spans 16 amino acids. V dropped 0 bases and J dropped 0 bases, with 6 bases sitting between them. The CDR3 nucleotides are TGTGCCACCAGCAGAGAGCGGGACTCTGGGGCCAACGTCCTGACTTTC. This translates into CATSRERDSGANVLTF.

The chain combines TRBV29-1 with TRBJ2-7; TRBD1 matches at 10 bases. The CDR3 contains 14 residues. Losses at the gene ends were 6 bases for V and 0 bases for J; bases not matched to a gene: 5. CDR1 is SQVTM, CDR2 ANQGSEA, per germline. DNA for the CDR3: TGCAGCGTGGGGGACAGGGGAAGCTCCTACGAGCAGTACTTC. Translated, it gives CSVGDRGSSYEQYF.